Below, 10 T cell receptor beta chains from the same sample are listed, as sequenced in a study of a mutant IDH1 vaccine in newly diagnosed glioma. Sequencing used immunoSEQ multiplex PCR; TCRdb keeps in-frame clones, though not all of them. This sample yields approximately 32,000 clones, of which approximately 90% are seen a single time; around 2.4% belongs to the top ten. Time point described: week 47, end of study. Doses comprised 300 ug of mutant IDH1 20-mer peptide each, plus topical imiquimod. No antigen has been assigned to these receptors. Sequencing was performed on PBMCs, taken from a glioma patient whose treatment included an IDH1 peptide vaccine. Source of these receptors: a middle-aged man with glioma.

The chain carries TRBV5-1 and TRBJ2-6; 7 bases align to TRBD1. From germline, CDR1 is SGHRS and CDR2 YFSETQ. This CDR3 region has 18 residues. Trimming at V came to 4 bases and at J to 0 bases, leaving 10 bases not matched to a gene. CDR3 nucleotides: TGCGCCAGCAGCAGGTACGGGACAGATGGCTCTGGGGCCAACGTCCTGACTTTC. This codes for CASSRYGTDGSGANVLTF.

This sequence joins TRBV11-3 and TRBJ2-7; perhaps D is TRBD1 or TRBD2 (7 bases each). With 5 bases removed from V and 4 bases from J, the gap between germline ends came to 18 bases. Germline CDR1 SGHNT, CDR2 YENEEA. CDR3 length equals 15 residues. CDR3 nucleotide sequence: TGTGCCAGCAGCACCAGGGGGGGGTGTCGGTACGAGCAGTACTTC. Its protein product is CASSTRGGCRYEQYF.

This rearrangement joins TRBV27 to TRBJ1-1; D gene ambiguous. With 2 bases removed from V and 2 bases from J, the gap between germline ends came to 9 bases. This CDR3 is built from 14 residues. In germline, CDR1 is MNHEY, CDR2 SMNVEV (reference sequence). CDR3 sequence: CASSLRGGNTEAFF. The CDR3 DNA sequence: TGTGCCAGCAGTTTAAGAGGCGGAAACACTGAAGCTTTCTTT.

The genes are TRBV19 and TRBJ1-5; D is unclear. CDR1 LNHDA and CDR2 SQIVND come from the germline V gene (reference sequence). The CDR3 contains 13 residues. Trimming left V 5 bases short and J 5 bases short, with 10 bases between. CDR3 sequence (DNA): TGTGCCAGTAGTCAAGGAAGGGATCAGCCCCAGCATTTT. Amino acid sequence: CASSQGRDQPQHF. The variable domain in full, with the rest retrieved from reference TRBV19 and TRBJ1-5, is DGGITQSPKYLFRKEGQNVTLSCEQNLNHDAMYWYRQDPGQGLRLIYYSQIVNDFQKGDIAEGYSVSREKKESFPLTVTSAQKNPTAFYLCASSQGRDQPQHFGDGTRLSIL.

The V and J genes are TRBV6-4 and TRBJ1-6, with D hard to call. Germline values: CDR1 MRHNA, CDR2 SNTAGT. V dropped 0 bases and J dropped 7 bases, with 7 bases sitting between them. This CDR3 has 14 amino acids. CDR3 sequence (DNA): TGTGCCAGCAGTGACTCTTACGGGAATTCACCCCTCCACTTT. This sequence encodes CASSDSYGNSPLHF.

The V and J genes are TRBV9 and TRBJ2-7; possibly TRBD1 for D (7 bases). The CDR3 consists of 15 residues. V dropped 2 bases and J dropped 2 bases, with 14 bases sitting between them. CDR1 is SGDLS and CDR2 is YYNGEE in the germline V gene. Here the CDR3 reads CASSVEGAAAYEQYF. The CDR3 nucleotides read TGTGCCAGCAGCGTGGAGGGGGCAGCAGCCTACGAGCAGTACTTC.

This chain uses TRBV6-1 with TRBJ2-5, with D unclear. V lost 3 bases and J lost 5, with 13 bases in between. CDR3 length: 14 residues. Germline V CDR1 and CDR2: MNHNS, SASEGT. The CDR3 here is CASSEVWGVETQYF. The CDR3 bases are TGTGCCAGCAGTGAGGTCTGGGGTGTTGAGACCCAGTACTTC.

This sequence joins TRBV5-6 and TRBJ1-6; 7 bases are shared with TRBD1. V lost 6 bases and J lost 7; bases outside the gene matches: 7. The CDR3 is 14 residues long. CDR1 is SGHDT, CDR2 YYEEEE, per germline. The DNA of the CDR3 is TGTGCCAGCACCGAGACAGGGCCAAATTCACCCCTCCACTTT. Its protein is CASTETGPNSPLHF.

The chain carries TRBV7-6 and TRBJ1-6; 8 bases are shared with TRBD1. Germline lookup yields CDR1 SGHVS and CDR2 FNYEAQ. V trimming: 4 bases; J trimming: 9 bases; junction bases outside the gene matches: 8. This CDR3 region has 15 residues. This CDR3 reads CASSSADRGSSPLHF. CDR3 nucleotides: TGTGCCAGCAGCTCTGCCGACAGGGGAAGTTCACCCCTCCACTTT.

This chain connects TRBV6-5 to TRBJ1-3, with 7 bases fitting TRBD1. The CDR3 is made up of 16 amino acids. Unmatched junction bases numbered 11, after V lost 6 bases and J lost 3 bases. CDR1 is MNHEY, CDR2 SVGAGI, per germline. The CDR3 DNA follows: TGTGCCAGCAGCTACCGACAGGGCGGGATTGGAAACACCATATATTTT. As protein: CASSYRQGGIGNTIYF.